This T cell receptor (beta chain) is from a study of CD8 T cells in Susac syndrome. Turning to the study itself: When their blood was taken, the Susac syndrome patients had either not yet had any therapy, were taking corticosteroids, or were taking intravenous immunoglobulin alone.

On this clonotype itself: Its antigen is unidentified.

This CDR3 comprises 11 residues. Germline V gene data show CDR1 as GTSNPN and CDR2 as SVGIG (reference sequence). With 4 bases removed from V and 4 bases from J, the gap between germline ends came to 6 bases. General study findings and limits: The TCR sequencing and HLA analysis in the study involved a relatively small number of individuals, as the study acknowledged.

With random hexamers, roughly 0.5 to 1 ug RNA was reverse transcribed. Amplification of TCR beta CDR3 used immunoSEQ multiplex PCR across 54 Vbeta and 13 Jbeta. Each CDR3 protein is one row after TCRdb ran MiXCR on the immunoSEQ multiplex PCR reads. This repertoire shows more than 200,000 distinct CDR3 sequences, about 95% found once; its top ten account for about 0.14%. This TCR derives from a human donor with Susac syndrome. The chain joins TRBV30 to TRBJ2-3; unclear D gene. Sequencing was performed on CD4+ T cells from PBMCs. In nucleotides, the CDR3 is TGTGCCTGGACCGCCTCAGATACGCAGTATTTT. Protein: CAWTASDTQYF.